A selection of T cell receptor beta chains follows, all from one sample in a study of blood T cell repertoires in COVID-19. Measured with immunoSEQ multiplex PCR; TCRdb has only the in-frame clones, and not every one. The sample holds some 130,000 clones, 70% to 90% seen once. The sample was PBMCs or T cells enriched from blood (not recorded which). The receptors originated from a woman aged 45-65 years who had recovered from COVID-19. Both conserved end residues are part of each CDR3. A D gene is named only where the DNA matches it firmly. Only part of the rows carry a size: once, few, many, or a class if the clone is expanded.

D: -; J: TRBJ1-5; V: TRBV10-3; size: -; CDR3: CAISESQDNNQPQHF; DNA: TGTGCCATCAGTGAGTCCCAGGACAACAATCAGCCCCAGCATTTT
D: -; J: TRBJ2-1; V: TRBV7-8; size: -; CDR3: CASSLGSYNEQFF; DNA: TGTGCCAGCAGCTTAGGCAGTTACAATGAGCAGTTCTTC
D: -; J: TRBJ2-7; V: TRBV5-8; size: -; CDR3: CASSPVLYAVSYEQYF; DNA: TGTGCCAGCAGCCCCGTCTTGTATGCGGTCTCCTACGAGCAGTACTTC
D: -; J: TRBJ1-1; V: TRBV5-1; size: -; CDR3: CASSLLGLQFFNEAFF; DNA: TGCGCCAGCAGCTTATTAGGCTTACAGTTTTTCAATGAAGCTTTCTTT
D: TRBD1; J: TRBJ1-3; V: TRBV18; size: few; CDR3: CASSPRADRNRIVWGNTIYF; DNA: TGTGCCAGCTCCCCACGAGCGGACAGGAACCGAATCGTTTGGGGGAACACCATATATTTT
D: -; J: TRBJ2-1; V: TRBV19; size: -; CDR3: CASRGGSYNEQFF; DNA: TGTGCCAGCCGGGGAGGCTCCTACAATGAGCAGTTCTTC
D: -; J: TRBJ2-7; V: TRBV5-1; size: -; CDR3: CASSFSQRIYEQYF; DNA: TGCGCCAGCAGCTTCTCCCAGCGGATCTACGAGCAGTACTTC
D: TRBD2; J: TRBJ2-7; V: TRBV2; size: -; CDR3: CASSESLADYSSYEQYF; DNA: TGTGCCAGCAGTGAATCCCTAGCGGATTATAGCTCCTACGAGCAGTACTTC
D: -; J: TRBJ2-7; V: TRBV18; size: few; CDR3: CASSLNPGGPTYEQYF; DNA: TGTGCCAGCTCACTAAATCCGGGGGGCCCCACCTACGAGCAGTACTTC
D: TRBD1; J: TRBJ1-2; V: TRBV4-1; size: once; CDR3: CASSQDGQGGVYGYTF; DNA: TGCGCCAGCAGCCAAGATGGACAGGGGGGAGTTTATGGCTACACCTTC
D: TRBD1; J: TRBJ2-7; V: TRBV9; size: -; CDR3: CASSVHRDREPF; DNA: TGTGCCAGCAGCGTTCACCGGGACAGGGAACCCTTC
D: -; J: TRBJ2-7; V: TRBV3-1/TRBV3-2; size: -; CDR3: CASSPSPGYEQYF; DNA: TGTGCCAGCAGCCCGAGCCCAGGCTACGAGCAGTACTTC
D: -; J: TRBJ1-6; V: TRBV11-2; size: -; CDR3: CASSHRRGLSSYNSPLHF; DNA: TGTGCCAGCAGTCACCGGCGCGGCTTGAGCTCCTATAATTCACCCCTCCACTTT
D: -; J: TRBJ1-6; V: TRBV11-2; size: -; CDR3: CASSKKQGVYNSPLHF; DNA: TGTGCCAGCAGCAAAAAACAGGGCGTCTATAATTCACCCCTCCACTTT
D: -; J: TRBJ2-2; V: TRBV13; size: -; CDR3: CASSSHKDRLNTGELFF; DNA: TGTGCCAGCAGCTCCCACAAGGACAGACTAAACACCGGGGAGCTGTTTTTT
D: -; J: TRBJ1-2; V: TRBV12-5; size: -; CDR3: CASGGEGGLYGYTF; DNA: TGTGCTAGTGGAGGAGAAGGGGGTCTCTATGGCTACACCTTC
D: -; J: TRBJ1-2; V: TRBV4-2; size: -; CDR3: CASSQEGGKALAGYTF; DNA: TGTGCCAGCAGCCAAGAGGGGGGGAAAGCTTTAGCTGGCTACACCTTC
D: TRBD1; J: TRBJ2-1; V: TRBV7-6; size: -; CDR3: CASSLGTGGSNEQFF; DNA: TGTGCCAGCAGCTTAGGGACAGGGGGTTCCAATGAGCAGTTCTTC
D: -; J: TRBJ1-2; V: TRBV6-1; size: -; CDR3: CASSLYRDGYTF; DNA: TGTGCCAGCAGCCTATACAGGGACGGCTACACCTTC
D: -; J: TRBJ2-5; V: TRBV7-9; size: -; CDR3: CASSLVPGEKETQYF; DNA: TGTGCCAGCAGCTTAGTCCCCGGGGAAAAAGAGACCCAGTACTTC
D: -; J: TRBJ2-5; V: TRBV11-3; size: -; CDR3: CASSLEAVQETQYF; DNA: TGTGCCAGCAGCCTGGAGGCAGTTCAAGAGACCCAGTACTTC
D: TRBD1; J: TRBJ1-1; V: TRBV6-5; size: -; CDR3: CASSYSRGRGTEAFF; DNA: TGTGCCAGCAGTTACTCGAGGGGGCGCGGGACTGAAGCTTTCTTT
D: TRBD2; J: TRBJ2-5; V: TRBV5-1; size: -; CDR3: CASSLARTSVETQYF; DNA: TGCGCCAGCAGCTTGGCCAGGACTAGCGTCGAGACCCAGTACTTC
D: -; J: TRBJ2-5; V: TRBV18; size: -; CDR3: CASPGPGGRQETQYF; DNA: TGTGCCAGCCCCGGCCCGGGGGGCAGACAAGAGACCCAGTACTTC
D: -; J: TRBJ2-3; V: TRBV11-3; size: -; CDR3: CASGNGGTDTQYF; DNA: TGTGCCAGCGGTAACGGGGGCACAGATACGCAGTATTTT
D: TRBD1; J: TRBJ1-5; V: TRBV19; size: -; CDR3: CASKADRGHLDSNQPQHF; DNA: TGTGCCAGTAAAGCCGACAGGGGGCATTTGGATAGCAATCAGCCCCAGCATTTT
D: TRBD1; J: TRBJ1-3; V: TRBV7-8; size: -; CDR3: CASSLRDRGISGNTIYF; DNA: TGTGCCAGCAGCTTAAGGGACAGGGGGATCTCTGGAAACACCATATATTTT
D: -; J: TRBJ2-7; V: TRBV6-5; size: -; CDR3: CASSYTSDRYEQYF; DNA: TGTGCCAGCAGTTACACCTCGGACAGATACGAGCAGTACTTC
D: -; J: TRBJ1-2; V: TRBV5-5; size: -; CDR3: CASSLKGVENYGYTF; DNA: TGTGCCAGCAGCTTAAAAGGGGTAGAGAACTATGGCTACACCTTC
D: TRBD1; J: TRBJ1-2; V: TRBV14; size: -; CDR3: CASSLRQGDGYTF; DNA: TGTGCCAGCAGCCTGCGACAGGGGGATGGCTACACCTTC
D: TRBD2; J: TRBJ2-7; V: TRBV5-1; size: -; CDR3: CASSEAGGSYEQYF; DNA: TGCGCCAGCAGCGAGGCGGGGGGCTCCTACGAGCAGTACTTC
D: TRBD1; J: TRBJ1-4; V: TRBV3-1/TRBV3-2; size: -; CDR3: CASSPDRGVLATNEKLFF; DNA: TGTGCCAGCAGCCCCGACAGGGGAGTATTGGCAACTAATGAAAAACTGTTTTTT
D: TRBD1; J: TRBJ1-1; V: TRBV7-8; size: -; CDR3: CASSPAGTGAEAFF; DNA: TGTGCCAGCAGCCCAGCAGGGACAGGGGCTGAAGCTTTCTTT
D: TRBD1; J: TRBJ2-5; V: TRBV19; size: -; CDR3: CASSNPGQGWETQYF; DNA: TGTGCCAGTAGTAACCCCGGACAGGGATGGGAGACCCAGTACTTC
D: -; J: TRBJ2-4; V: TRBV10-2; size: -; CDR3: CASSDRNIQYF; DNA: TGCGCCAGCAGTGACAGAAACATTCAGTACTTC
D: -; J: TRBJ2-7; V: TRBV7-2; size: -; CDR3: CASSLGRGSEQYF; DNA: TGTGCCAGCAGCTTAGGGCGGGGATCCGAGCAGTACTTC
D: TRBD2; J: TRBJ2-7; V: TRBV13; size: -; CDR3: CASSLSLAGVTTYEQYF; DNA: TGTGCCAGCAGCTTATCTCTAGCGGGGGTTACAACCTACGAGCAGTACTTC
D: -; J: TRBJ1-1; V: TRBV7-8; size: -; CDR3: CASSLVAGDYPNTEAFF; DNA: TGTGCCAGCAGCTTAGTGGCAGGGGACTACCCGAACACTGAAGCTTTCTTT
D: -; J: TRBJ2-1; V: TRBV14; size: once; CDR3: CASSQLQGVGGNEQFF; DNA: TGTGCCAGCAGCCAATTACAGGGAGTGGGGGGGAATGAGCAGTTCTTC